The 31 T cell receptor beta chains in this list originate from one sample, sequenced in a study of technical replicates of blood from a handful of donors. This table comes from immunoSEQ multiplex PCR, and its TCRdb copy is limited to in-frame clones, with some not included. The top ten hold roughly 5.8% of the sample, which has around 53,000 clones, 86% seen once. The sample was PBMCs. These receptors all stem from a human donor in good health. Some clones in this sample may be carry-over from other donors' samples.

The chain has TRBV18 and TRBJ1-1; 10 bases are shared with TRBD1. Trimming removed 4 bases from V and 6 bases from J; junction bases left unmatched: 11. This CDR3 is 16 amino acids long. CDR1 is KGHSH and CDR2 is LQKENI in the germline V gene. In nucleotides, the CDR3 is TGTGCCAGCTCACGGGACAGGGGAGCTAAAACGCCTGAAGCTTTCTTT. Protein product: CASSRDRGAKTPEAFF.

V gene TRBV4-2 combines with J gene TRBJ2-1, with D possibly being TRBD2 (6 bases). Trimming shortened V by 0 bases and J by 5 bases, and 23 bases separated the two germline ends. CDR1 and CDR2 from the germline V gene are LGHNA and YNFKEQ. The CDR3 loop spans 19 amino acids. DNA for the CDR3: TGTGCCAGCAGCCAAGACGGGCGGGCCACGTATGGAGGGAACAATGAGCAGTTCTTC. Translated: CASSQDGRATYGGNNEQFF.

The chain links TRBV10-3 to TRBJ2-3; 12 bases align to TRBD2. Germline CDR1 reads ENHRY; CDR2 reads SYGVKD. The CDR3 contains 13 residues. Trimming at V came to 10 bases and at J to 4 bases, leaving 3 bases not matched to a gene. CDR3 coding DNA: TGTGCCACCGGACTAGCGGGACCAGATACGCAGTATTTT. Amino acid sequence: CATGLAGPDTQYF.

V gene TRBV9 combines with J gene TRBJ1-1; D perhaps matches TRBD1 (6 bases). Germline-derived CDR1 and CDR2 are SGDLS and YYNGEE. V dropped 3 bases and J dropped 6 bases, with 9 bases sitting between them. The CDR3 sequence is 12 residues long. CDR3 sequence: CASSGQESEAFF. Here the CDR3 DNA reads TGTGCCAGCAGCGGACAGGAATCTGAAGCTTTCTTT.

This clone has only a few counts. V is TRBV6-6 and J is TRBJ1-6, with 11 bases lining up with TRBD1. The CDR3 has 14 amino acids. Germline assignment: CDR1 MNHNY and CDR2 SVGAGI (reference sequence). V shed 4 bases and J 9 bases; nucleotides not matched to a gene: 2. Here the CDR3 DNA reads TGTGCCAGCAGTTCGGGACAGGGGGTTTCACCCCTCCACTTT. It translates to CASSSGQGVSPLHF.

V is TRBV2 and J is TRBJ2-2; perhaps TRBD2 as D (5 bases). Germline CDR1 SNHLY, CDR2 FYNNEI. There are 14 residues in the CDR3. Deletions cut 3 bases from V and 10 bases from J, with 15 bases between. CDR3 sequence reads: CASSERTPPMELFF. In nucleotides, the CDR3 is TGTGCCAGCAGTGAGCGGACTCCCCCGATGGAGCTGTTTTTT.

The V and J genes are TRBV5-1 and TRBJ2-7, with D maybe TRBD2 (5 bases). Trimming pared 4 bases from V and 0 bases from J, leaving 14 bases between. The CDR3 runs to 15 residues. CDR1 and CDR2 from the germline V gene are SGHRS and YFSETQ. In nucleotides, the CDR3 is TGCGCCAGCAGCCCCGGACTTTACAGCTCCTACGAGCAGTACTTC. It translates to CASSPGLYSSYEQYF.

The chain links TRBV15 to TRBJ1-3, with 7 bases matching TRBD1. Germline CDR1 is LNHNV and CDR2 is YYDKDF (reference sequence). The trim removed 2 bases at V and 2 bases at J, leaving 9 bases unmatched. The CDR3 totals 17 residues. Written as DNA, the CDR3 is TGTGCCACCAGCAGAAAAAGACAGGGCAAACCTGGAAACACCATATATTTT. Residues: CATSRKRQGKPGNTIYF.

V is TRBV5-4 and J is TRBJ2-1; 10 positions match TRBD1. In germline, CDR1 is SGHNT, CDR2 YYREEE (reference sequence). This CDR3 has 15 amino acids. V shed 0 bases and J 4 bases; nucleotides not matched to a gene: 1. CDR3 region: CASSLGTGGYNEQFF. CDR3 in DNA: TGTGCCAGCAGCTTGGGGACAGGGGGATACAATGAGCAGTTCTTC.

The sample holds one count of this clone. The chain joins TRBV6-1 to TRBJ2-7; 9 bases agree with TRBD1. Looked up from germline, CDR1 is MNHNS and CDR2 is SASEGT. Germline trimming cut 7 bases from V and 0 bases from J; bases unmatched to any gene: 7. The CDR3 runs to 15 residues. In DNA, the CDR3 is TGTGCCAGCAAGACAGGGGGAGGGGGCTCCTACGAGCAGTACTTC. This sequence encodes CASKTGGGGSYEQYF.

This sequence joins TRBV6-5 and TRBJ2-5; 7 nucleotides align to TRBD2. This CDR3 comprises 16 residues. The ends lost 3 bases at V and 4 bases at J; junction bases unmatched: 11. Germline lookup yields CDR1 MNHEY and CDR2 SVGAGI. The CDR3 loop is CASSYIGGSVRETQYF. The DNA for the CDR3 is TGTGCCAGCAGTTATATCGGCGGGAGTGTAAGAGAGACCCAGTACTTC.

The CDR3 reads CASTRRTSGVSSQDEQYF. In DNA, the CDR3 is TGTGCCAGCACCCGAAGGACTAGCGGGGTTTCCTCCCAGGACGAGCAGTACTTC. The rearrangement uses TRBV5-6 and TRBJ2-7; TRBD2 matches at 12 bases. Looked up from germline, CDR1 is SGHDT and CDR2 is YYEEEE. This CDR3 contains 18 residues. With 6 bases clipped from V and 5 bases from J, the junction kept 18 bases outside the gene matches.

The genes are TRBV9 and TRBJ1-4; tentatively, D is TRBD1 (5 bases). Germline assignment: CDR1 SGDLS and CDR2 YYNGEE. Trimming pared 2 bases from V and 10 bases from J, leaving 18 bases between. The CDR3 covers 15 residues. For the CDR3, the DNA is TGTGCCAGCAGCGTCGGGGGAGAGATGAGAGGAAAACTGTTTTTT. Residues: CASSVGGEMRGKLFF.

This chain uses TRBV7-7 with TRBJ2-5, with 10 bases matching TRBD1. With 2 bases clipped from V and 5 bases from J, the junction kept 5 bases outside the gene matches. The CDR3 covers 15 residues. CDR1 and CDR2 from the germline V gene are SSHAT and FNYEAQ (reference sequence). The CDR3 bases are TGTGCCAGCAGCTTAACGGACAGGGGGTCGGAGACCCAGTACTTC. It is translated as CASSLTDRGSETQYF.

This chain uses TRBV10-3 with TRBJ2-7; D is uncertain. CDR1 and CDR2 from the germline V gene are ENHRY and SYGVKD. The germline V and J ends were trimmed by 4 bases and 5 bases, with 6 bases remaining between them. The CDR3 length is 11 residues. The CDR3 bases are TGTGCCATCAGTGCAGAAGACGAGCAGTACTTC. Translating gives CAISAEDEQYF.

V and J are TRBV2 and TRBJ2-2; TRBD2 matches 10 bases. Trimming removed 4 bases from V and 8 bases from J; junction bases left unmatched: 10. This CDR3 has 16 amino acids. Germline CDR1 reads SNHLY; CDR2 reads FYNNEI. The CDR3 nucleotides are TGTGCCAGCAGTGGTTCGGCTAGCGGGAGCGGAGGGGAGCTGTTTTTT. It specifies CASSGSASGSGGELFF.

The gene calls are TRBV7-2 and TRBJ1-2; maybe TRBD1 (5 bases). The length of the CDR3 is 15 residues. V was cut by 5 bases and J by 0 bases, with 13 bases left in between. Per the germline V gene, CDR1 is SGHTA and CDR2 is FQGNSA. CDR3 sequence: CASSPGGGSNYGYTF. DNA of the CDR3: TGTGCCAGCAGCCCCGGGGGAGGATCTAACTATGGCTACACCTTC.

CDR3 nucleotides: TGTGCCAGCAGCGTAGCCGCCCCAGCGGTTACGCAGTATTTT. It codes for CASSVAAPAVTQYF. The chain employs TRBV9 and TRBJ2-3, with D possibly TRBD2 on 5 matching bases. The CDR3 has 14 amino acids. Germline V gene lookup returns CDR1 SGDLS and CDR2 YYNGEE. V was cut by 0 bases and J by 8 bases, with 13 bases left in between.

The chain has TRBV5-1 and TRBJ1-2, with D perhaps matching TRBD1 (5 bases). Germline V gene lookup returns CDR1 SGHRS and CDR2 YFSETQ. With 4 bases removed from V and 3 bases from J, the gap between germline ends came to 13 bases. This CDR3 spans 14 amino acids. This chain's CDR3 is CASSDGGTDYGYTF. The DNA for the CDR3 is TGCGCCAGCAGCGATGGCGGGACCGACTATGGCTACACCTTC.

The gene calls are TRBV7-2 and TRBJ2-2; D ambiguous. The CDR3 consists of 14 residues. Trimming took 5 bases from V and 4 from J, leaving 11 bases between them. The germline V gene has CDR1 SGHTA and CDR2 FQGNSA. CDR3: CASSPVSFTGELFF. In DNA form, the CDR3 reads TGTGCCAGCAGCCCTGTTAGTTTCACCGGGGAGCTGTTTTTT.

This chain uses TRBV2 with TRBJ1-1; 9 nucleotides match TRBD1. After removal of 6 bases from V and 8 bases from J, the junction contained 10 bases not matched to a gene. The germline V gene has CDR1 SNHLY and CDR2 FYNNEI. The CDR3 spans 14 residues. CDR3 in amino acids: CASRAGTGIFEAFF. CDR3 bases: TGTGCCAGCAGAGCCGGGACAGGGATCTTCGAAGCTTTCTTT.

The chain has TRBV6-5 and TRBJ1-2; 8 nucleotides line up with TRBD1. The trim removed 6 bases at V and 4 bases at J, leaving 7 bases unmatched. CDR3 length equals 14 residues. The germline gives CDR1 MNHEY, CDR2 SVGAGI. The CDR3 loop reads CASSYDRGLYGYTF. The CDR3 DNA follows: TGTGCCAGCAGCTACGACAGGGGCCTCTATGGCTACACCTTC.

This chain uses TRBV27 with TRBJ1-5, with 7 bases that match TRBD1. The CDR3 runs 17 residues. The germline V gene has CDR1 MNHEY and CDR2 SMNVEV (reference sequence). Trimming cost V 5 bases and J 0 bases; bases outside gene matches: 10. The CDR3 protein is CASSQLATGPSNQPQHF. The CDR3 region has the DNA TGTGCCAGCAGTCAATTAGCGACAGGGCCTAGCAATCAGCCCCAGCATTTT.

For the CDR3, the DNA is TGTGCCATCAGTGAGTGGGCGGGGGGCGGCCAGCCCCAGCATTTT. Protein sequence: CAISEWAGGGQPQHF. The chain has TRBV10-3 and TRBJ1-5, with D possibly being TRBD1 (6 bases). V was trimmed by 1 base and J by 7 bases, leaving 14 bases between them. Germline V lookup: CDR1 ENHRY, CDR2 SYGVKD. The CDR3 contains 15 residues.

This chain links TRBV6-1 with TRBJ2-3; 11 bases map to TRBD2. J lost 3 bases, V lost 3 bases, and 2 bases had no gene match. In germline, CDR1 is MNHNS, CDR2 SASEGT. The CDR3 loop spans 15 amino acids. The CDR3 DNA is TGTGCCAGCAGTGAGACTAGCGGGGTTACAGATACGCAGTATTTT. Protein sequence: CASSETSGVTDTQYF.

V and J are TRBV5-1 and TRBJ2-7, with 7 bases identical to TRBD1. The CDR3 length is 12 residues. CDR1 and CDR2 from the germline V gene are SGHRS and YFSETQ. V trimming: 5 bases; J trimming: 6 bases; junction bases outside the gene matches: 5. In DNA form, the CDR3 reads TGCGCCAGCAGTTCGGGACAGACCGAGCAGTACTTC. Translation: CASSSGQTEQYF.

This clone was recorded only once. CDR3 coding DNA: TGTGCCAGTAGTTTCCAGGACAGGAAAGGGGAAAAACTGTTTTTT. Translated: CASSFQDRKGEKLFF. The chain combines TRBV19 with TRBJ1-4; 7 nucleotides match TRBD1. The CDR3 extends over 15 amino acids. CDR1 and CDR2 (germline): LNHDA, SQIVND (reference sequence). The V and J ends lost 5 bases and 8 bases, in that order; junction bases with no gene match: 11.

This clone was seen once. The rearrangement uses TRBV10-3 and TRBJ2-7; 14 bases are shared with TRBD2. The V and J ends lost 4 bases and 5 bases, in that order; junction bases with no gene match: 4. The CDR3 consists of 15 residues. Germline assignment: CDR1 ENHRY and CDR2 SYGVKD. As DNA, the CDR3 is TGTGCCATCAGTGGACTAGCGGGAGGGCCTAACGAGCAGTACTTC. Translation gives CAISGLAGGPNEQYF.

The V gene is TRBV6-1, the J gene TRBJ1-2; D is undetermined. The length of the CDR3 is 16 residues. The germline V and J ends were trimmed by 2 bases and 2 bases, with 15 bases remaining between them. Germline loops: CDR1 MNHNS, CDR2 SASEGT. CDR3 nucleotide sequence: TGTGCCAGCAGTGAAACCGGCGCGGGCAGGAACTATGGCTACACCTTC. This encodes CASSETGAGRNYGYTF.

J is TRBJ2-3 and V is TRBV30, with D possibly matching TRBD2 (6 bases). Trimming pared 7 bases from V and 1 base from J, leaving 12 bases between. Germline V lookup: CDR1 GTSNPN, CDR2 SVGIG (reference sequence). The CDR3 contains 13 residues. CDR3 nucleotides: TGTGCCTTACTGTCGGGGGGCACAGATACGCAGTATTTT. Its protein product is CALLSGGTDTQYF.

V and J are TRBV7-9 and TRBJ2-5, with D hard to call. Trimming took 6 bases from V and 2 from J, leaving 16 bases between them. This CDR3 is 15 amino acids long. CDR1 and CDR2 from the germline V gene are SEHNR and FQNEAQ (reference sequence). CDR3 amino acids: CASRQYAGEQETQYF. CDR3 coding DNA: TGTGCCAGCAGACAATACGCCGGAGAGCAAGAGACCCAGTACTTC. Looking up the rest from reference TRBV7-9 and TRBJ2-5 gives the full variable domain: DTGVSQNPRHKITKRGQNVTFRCDPISEHNRLYWYRQTLGQGPEFLTYFQNEAQLEKSRLLSDRFSAERPKGSFSTLEIQRTEQGDSAMYLCASRQYAGEQETQYFGPGTRLLVL.